These 26 T cell receptor beta chains were all obtained from the same sample, sequenced in a study of technical replicates of blood from several donors (dated by TCRdb to 2015 to 2018). The method behind the library was the immunoSEQ multiplex PCR assay. Sourced from immuneACCESS, this table was stored by TCRdb with only in-frame sequences that have V and J called. A share of the clones is absent; for the studies checked, an unresolved V gene accounts for under half, and the remainder has no known explanation. The sample includes fewer than 110,000 clones, with roughly 95% observed a single time. The top ten clonotypes cover roughly 0.21% of the sample. Source material: T cells isolated from PBMCs. All receptors derive from a human donor in good health.

V is TRBV28 and J is TRBJ1-4; TRBD1 matches at 10 bases. Germline trimming cut 5 bases from V and 8 bases from J; bases unmatched to any gene: 11. Germline CDR1 MDHEN, CDR2 SYDVKM. This CDR3 region has 16 residues. The CDR3 coding sequence is TGTGCCAGCAGTCTTCCGGGACAGGGGCCTTCAGAAAAACTGTTTTTT. Its protein is CASSLPGQGPSEKLFF.

The chain combines TRBV6-4 with TRBJ1-1; the D gene is possibly TRBD1 (5 bases). This CDR3 has 13 amino acids. CDR1 is MRHNA, CDR2 SNTAGT, per germline. Trimming stripped 6 bases from V and 1 base from J, with 9 bases between. CDR3 in DNA: TGTGCCAGCAGCGTCACAGGGAACACTGAAGCTTTCTTT. Protein sequence: CASSVTGNTEAFF.

The V gene is TRBV27, the J gene TRBJ2-7, with 13 bases lining up with TRBD2. Trimming cost V 8 bases and J 6 bases; bases outside gene matches: 4. The CDR3 is 13 amino acids. Germline V gives CDR1 MNHEY, CDR2 SMNVEV (reference sequence). CDR3 nucleotide sequence: TGTGCCAGCGGACTAGCGGGAGTGCCCGAGCAGTACTTC. As protein: CASGLAGVPEQYF.

V usage is TRBV10-3 and J usage is TRBJ2-1; D possibly corresponds to TRBD2 (6 bases). CDR1 is ENHRY and CDR2 is SYGVKD in the germline V gene. The V gene lost 0 bases and the J gene lost 0 bases, with 9 bases spanning the gap. The CDR3 sequence is 16 residues long. The CDR3 nucleotides read TGTGCCATCAGTGAGTCCGGGGGTAGCTCCTACAATGAGCAGTTCTTC. Its protein product is CAISESGGSSYNEQFF.

The chain combines TRBV2 with TRBJ1-3; D might be TRBD1 (6 bases). V was shortened by 1 base and J by 0 bases, with 7 bases between the two germline ends. The CDR3 sequence is 15 residues long. Germline CDR1 is SNHLY and CDR2 is FYNNEI. CDR3 nucleotide sequence: TGTGCCAGCAGTGAAGTACAGGGCTCTGGAAACACCATATATTTT. Its protein is CASSEVQGSGNTIYF.

The V and J genes are TRBV9 and TRBJ2-5; TRBD2 agrees at 8 bases. Unmatched junction bases numbered 6, after V lost 3 bases and J lost 5 bases. Germline values: CDR1 SGDLS, CDR2 YYNGEE. The CDR3 runs to 14 residues. Here the CDR3 reads CASSGRTSRETQYF. CDR3 in DNA: TGTGCCAGCAGCGGAAGGACTAGCAGGGAGACCCAGTACTTC.

The chain joins TRBV5-1 to TRBJ2-3; 11 positions match TRBD1. Germline trimming cut 0 bases from V and 0 bases from J; bases unmatched to any gene: 9. Germline V gene lookup returns CDR1 SGHRS and CDR2 YFSETQ. CDR3 length: 19 residues. This chain's CDR3 is CASSLVWTGGDPSTDTQYF. The CDR3 DNA is TGCGCCAGCAGCTTGGTTTGGACAGGGGGCGACCCCAGCACAGATACGCAGTATTTT.

This chain links TRBV28 with TRBJ1-3; unclear D gene. The CDR3 is made up of 17 amino acids. CDR1 and CDR2 (germline): MDHEN, SYDVKM. V was pared by 4 bases and J by 4 bases, with 20 bases between. The CDR3 is CASSSPTYPQPGNTIYF. The CDR3 nucleotides are TGTGCCAGCAGTTCCCCGACGTACCCACAGCCGGGAAACACCATATATTTT.

In the case of this clone: An end of the junction differs from the germline gene, which may be a read error. The chain uses TRBV11-3 and TRBJ2-1; D is unclear. This CDR3 spans 14 amino acids. CDR1 SGHNT and CDR2 YENEEA come from the germline V gene. CDR3 protein: CASSHQYSNNEQFF. The CDR3 DNA sequence: TGTGCCAGCAGCCACCAATACTCCAACAATGAGCAGTTCTTC.

This sequence joins TRBV7-9 and TRBJ1-2; D is unclear. V was pared by 5 bases and J by 8 bases, with 15 bases between. Germline V gene sequence: CDR1 SEHNR, CDR2 FQNEAQ (reference sequence). CDR3 size: 13 residues. The CDR3 protein is CASSTAEPEGYTF. The DNA for the CDR3 is TGTGCCAGCAGCACCGCGGAGCCGGAGGGCTACACCTTC.

The V call is TRBV18, the J call TRBJ2-7; the D is unclear. The V gene's germline CDR1 is KGHSH and CDR2 LQKENI. The ends were cut back, 3 bases at V and 0 bases at J, with 15 bases in the middle. This CDR3 spans 16 amino acids. Here the CDR3 reads CASSPYAGPYSYEQYF. The CDR3 DNA follows: TGTGCCAGCTCACCCTATGCAGGCCCTTACTCCTACGAGCAGTACTTC.

This clone was seen just once. The V gene is TRBV9, the J gene TRBJ1-2; no definite D call. Germline CDR1 is SGDLS and CDR2 is YYNGEE. This CDR3 is 14 amino acids long. With 4 bases removed from V and 3 bases from J, the gap between germline ends came to 13 bases. The DNA for the CDR3 is TGTGCCAGCAGCCCGTCACAGAGTTACTATGGCTACACCTTC. This translates into CASSPSQSYYGYTF.

This rearrangement joins TRBV6-5 to TRBJ2-7; TRBD1 aligns across 7 bases. The germline V gene has CDR1 MNHEY and CDR2 SVGAGI. Trimming took 4 bases from V and 4 from J; bases not matched to a gene: 10. The CDR3 has 15 amino acids. DNA of the CDR3: TGTGCCAGCAGTTTGGAAGGGGGCCTTTATTACGAGCAGTACTTC. It specifies CASSLEGGLYYEQYF.

This clone was recorded once. The chain has TRBV28 and TRBJ1-1; the match to TRBD1 covers 7 bases. The V and J ends lost 8 bases and 0 bases, in that order; junction bases with no gene match: 12. Germline values: CDR1 MDHEN, CDR2 SYDVKM. The CDR3 sequence is 16 residues long. The CDR3 here is CASPPAQGLMNTEAFF. In DNA, the CDR3 is TGTGCCAGCCCCCCCGCACAGGGGCTAATGAACACTGAAGCTTTCTTT.

V usage is TRBV27 and J usage is TRBJ2-3, with 7 bases identical to TRBD2. The trim removed 2 bases at V and 0 bases at J, leaving 8 bases unmatched. Per the germline V gene, CDR1 is MNHEY and CDR2 is SMNVEV (reference sequence). CDR3 length: 17 amino acids. The CDR3 sequence: CASSLRALAPSTDTQYF. The CDR3 coding sequence is TGTGCCAGCAGTTTACGGGCACTAGCGCCTAGCACAGATACGCAGTATTTT.

The rearrangement links TRBV29-1 to TRBJ2-3, with D possibly being TRBD1 (6 bases). V shed 1 base and J shed 2 bases, with 13 bases lying between them. The CDR3 covers 15 residues. CDR1 is SQVTM and CDR2 is ANQGSEA in the germline V gene. CDR3 region: CSVEAGGGYTDTQYF. The CDR3 region has the DNA TGCAGCGTTGAAGCTGGGGGCGGATACACAGATACGCAGTATTTT.

The chain couples TRBV13 to TRBJ2-3; TRBD2 agrees at 9 bases. Germline lookup yields CDR1 PRHDT and CDR2 FYEKMQ (reference sequence). Trimming at V came to 3 bases and at J to 3 bases, leaving 4 bases not matched to a gene. This CDR3 comprises 15 residues. The CDR3 region is CASSLPSGGTDTQYF. The DNA for the CDR3 is TGTGCCAGCAGCTTGCCCAGCGGGGGGACAGATACGCAGTATTTT.

V and J are TRBV11-3 and TRBJ1-1; D unclear. Germline V CDR1 and CDR2: SGHNT, YENEEA. V lost 5 bases and J lost 4, with 11 bases in between. This CDR3 has 13 residues. The CDR3 DNA follows: TGTGCCAGCAGCCCTGACATACTCACTGAAGCTTTCTTT. As protein: CASSPDILTEAFF. Full variable domain (outside the CDR3, taken from reference TRBV11-3 and TRBJ1-1): EAGVVQSPRYKIIEKKQPVAFWCNPISGHNTLYWYLQNLGQGPELLIRYENEEAVDDSQLPKDRFSAERLKGVDSTLKIQPAELGDSAVYLCASSPDILTEAFFGQGTRLTVV.

V usage is TRBV29-1 and J usage is TRBJ2-5; D call uncertain. V was shortened by 3 bases and J by 4 bases, with 12 bases between the two germline ends. The CDR3 has 13 residues. Germline V gene lookup returns CDR1 SQVTM and CDR2 ANQGSEA. The CDR3 is CSVESSNAETQYF. The CDR3 DNA follows: TGCAGCGTTGAGTCGTCTAACGCAGAGACCCAGTACTTC.

The chain combines TRBV11-3 with TRBJ2-2; 8 bases align to TRBD1. This CDR3 spans 15 amino acids. The V gene's germline CDR1 is SGHNT and CDR2 YENEEA. Trimming removed 5 bases from V and 4 bases from J; junction bases left unmatched: 6. This CDR3 is CASSQDRGSTGELFF. The DNA for the CDR3 is TGTGCCAGCAGCCAAGACAGGGGAAGCACCGGGGAGCTGTTTTTT.

The rearrangement joins TRBV2 to TRBJ2-3; 8 bases are shared with TRBD2. Trimming cost V 4 bases and J 7 bases; bases outside gene matches: 7. Germline-derived CDR1 and CDR2 are SNHLY and FYNNEI. The CDR3 is 14 residues long. DNA for the CDR3: TGTGCCAGCAGTGCCCCGGGGGGGTCTCATACGCAGTATTTT. It yields the protein CASSAPGGSHTQYF.

A single count supports this clone. V and J are TRBV7-9 and TRBJ2-3, with D unclear. The CDR3 spans 12 residues. V was shortened by 5 bases and J by 6 bases, with 9 bases between the two germline ends. Germline CDR1 SEHNR, CDR2 FQNEAQ (reference sequence). The CDR3 loop is CASSPVRDTQYF. As DNA, the CDR3 is TGTGCCAGCAGCCCGGTGAGGGATACGCAGTATTTT. The variable domain in full, with the rest retrieved from reference TRBV7-9 and TRBJ2-3, is DTGVSQNPRHKITKRGQNVTFRCDPISEHNRLYWYRQTLGQGPEFLTYFQNEAQLEKSRLLSDRFSAERPKGSFSTLEIQRTEQGDSAMYLCASSPVRDTQYFGPGTRLTVL.

The rearrangement uses TRBV7-9 and TRBJ2-1; TRBD2 agrees at 11 bases. This CDR3 has 16 amino acids. With 2 bases clipped from V and 5 bases from J, the junction kept 5 bases outside the gene matches. Germline CDR1 is SEHNR and CDR2 is FQNEAQ (reference sequence). The CDR3 sequence: CASSLRTSGYNNEQFF. DNA for the CDR3: TGTGCCAGCAGCTTACGGACTAGCGGGTACAACAATGAGCAGTTCTTC.

The chain uses TRBV7-9 and TRBJ1-1, with 12 nucleotides matching TRBD1. Germline V CDR1 and CDR2: SEHNR, FQNEAQ (reference sequence). V was pared by 5 bases and J by 0 bases, with 13 bases of the junction left unmatched. The CDR3 consists of 19 residues. CDR3 coding DNA: TGTGCCAGCAGCCCGTCCCCCGGGACAGGGGGCAAATTGAACACTGAAGCTTTCTTT. Translation gives CASSPSPGTGGKLNTEAFF.

This chain uses TRBV7-2 with TRBJ2-1; 8 nucleotides match TRBD2. The germline gives CDR1 SGHTA, CDR2 FQGNSA. J lost 1 base, V lost 5 bases, and 4 bases had no gene match. The CDR3 runs 15 residues. CDR3 in amino acids: CASSLTSESYNEQFF. CDR3 coding DNA: TGTGCCAGCAGCCTGACTAGCGAATCCTACAATGAGCAGTTCTTC.

The genes are TRBV27 and TRBJ1-1; D ambiguous. The CDR3 is made up of 11 amino acids. Germline V gene sequence: CDR1 MNHEY, CDR2 SMNVEV (reference sequence). Trimming removed 7 bases from V and 7 bases from J, with 10 bases in between. The CDR3 nucleotides are TGTGCCAGCAAAATGAGAAGTGAAGCTTTCTTT. This encodes CASKMRSEAFF.